The 21 T cell receptor beta chains below come from one sample, sequenced in a study of blood T cell repertoires in COVID-19. Profiled with immunoSEQ multiplex PCR; TCRdb holds only in-frame clones, not every one. The data show 90,000 to 150,000 clones, with roughly three quarters seen just once and approximately 3.9% held by the top ten. Sequencing was performed on peripheral blood. These receptors originate from a woman older than 75 with acute or convalescent COVID-19.

The V call is TRBV7-2, the J call TRBJ1-1, with D perhaps TRBD1 (6 bases). This CDR3 contains 12 residues. With 2 bases removed from V and 11 bases from J, the gap between germline ends came to 12 bases. Germline CDR1 is SGHTA and CDR2 is FQGNSA. The CDR3 loop reads CASSLLEGVAFF. In DNA form, the CDR3 reads TGTGCCAGCAGCTTATTAGAGGGGGTGGCTTTCTTT.

The rearrangement links TRBV6-2 or TRBV6-3 to TRBJ1-1, with 8 bases fitting TRBD1. With 1 base clipped from V and 4 bases from J, the junction kept 14 bases outside the gene matches. From germline, CDR1 is MNHEY and CDR2 SVGEGT. CDR3 length: 18 residues. CDR3 coding DNA: TGTGCCAGCAGTTACTTACGGACAGGGTCGGCGGGGAGCACTGAAGCTTTCTTT. It translates to CASSYLRTGSAGSTEAFF.

This clone occurred a few times. The chain combines TRBV7-2 with TRBJ1-2, with 7 nucleotides matching TRBD1. V gave up 0 bases and J gave up 5 bases; unmatched junction bases: 6. Looked up from germline, CDR1 is SGHTA and CDR2 is FQGNSA. The length of the CDR3 is 15 residues. CDR3 loop: CASSLAGTEGYGYTF. Written as DNA, the CDR3 is TGTGCCAGCAGCTTAGCGGGGACAGAAGGGTATGGCTACACCTTC.

Only a few counts were recorded for this clone. The chain links TRBV13 to TRBJ1-3; D is perhaps TRBD1 (5 bases). CDR1 and CDR2 from the germline V gene are PRHDT and FYEKMQ (reference sequence). V lost 0 bases and J 2 bases, leaving 8 bases between the germline ends. There are 15 residues in the CDR3. CDR3 nucleotides: TGTGCCAGCAGCTTAGGGCGGGGGACTGGAAACACCATATATTTT. Protein sequence: CASSLGRGTGNTIYF.

The rearrangement links TRBV20-1 to TRBJ2-7, with D maybe TRBD1 (6 bases). V was pared by 6 bases and J by 6 bases, with 12 bases between. In germline, CDR1 is DFQATT, CDR2 SNEGSKA (reference sequence). The CDR3 spans 11 residues. This CDR3 reads CSALQGSEQYF. CDR3 in DNA: TGCAGTGCCTTACAGGGTAGCGAGCAGTACTTC.

This sequence joins TRBV15 and TRBJ1-6, with D possibly being TRBD1 (5 bases). Germline assignment: CDR1 LNHNV and CDR2 YYDKDF (reference sequence). The CDR3 is 14 residues long. With 0 bases removed from V and 5 bases from J, the gap between germline ends came to 5 bases. The DNA for the CDR3 is TGTGCCACCAGCAGAGACAGGGATAATTCACCCCTCCACTTT. Encoded protein: CATSRDRDNSPLHF.

This chain uses TRBV9 with TRBJ1-1; 7 nucleotides align to TRBD1. The CDR3 extends over 15 amino acids. The J segment lost 0 bases and the V segment lost 0 bases, leaving 2 bases of the junction unmatched. Germline loops: CDR1 SGDLS, CDR2 YYNGEE. CDR3: CASSVGGTVNTEAFF. The CDR3 DNA sequence: TGTGCCAGCAGCGTAGGAGGGACAGTGAACACTGAAGCTTTCTTT. Complete variable domain (other parts from reference TRBV9 and TRBJ1-1): DSGVTQTPKHLITATGQRVTLRCSPRSGDLSVYWYQQSLDQGLQFLIQYYNGEERAKGNILERFSAQQFPDLHSELNLSSLELGDSALYFCASSVGGTVNTEAFFGQGTRLTVV.

The chain carries TRBV5-1 and TRBJ1-2, with TRBD1 identical over 8 bases. Germline-derived CDR1 and CDR2 are SGHRS and YFSETQ. This CDR3 is built from 16 residues. V lost 0 bases to trimming and J lost 4 bases; unmatched junction nucleotides: 8. The CDR3 is CASSLEGDRLIYGYTF. In DNA, the CDR3 is TGCGCCAGCAGCTTGGAGGGGGACAGGTTGATCTATGGCTACACCTTC.

The V call is TRBV30, the J call TRBJ1-4, with D possibly matching TRBD1 (5 bases). This CDR3 region has 14 residues. The V gene's germline CDR1 is GTSNPN and CDR2 SVGIG (reference sequence). The V and J ends lost 2 bases and 5 bases respectively, with 12 bases between them. In DNA, the CDR3 is TGTGCCTGGAGTAGGCGACAGAAGAATGAAAAACTGTTTTTT. It is translated as CAWSRRQKNEKLFF.

The V and J genes are TRBV28 and TRBJ1-2; maybe TRBD1 (6 bases). Germline V lookup: CDR1 MDHEN, CDR2 SYDVKM. CDR3 size: 14 residues. Trimming cost V 6 bases and J 3 bases, with 14 bases left between them. CDR3: CASRPGGPYYGYTF. CDR3 in DNA: TGTGCCAGCAGGCCGGGGGGGCCGTACTATGGCTACACCTTC.

The chain has TRBV4-3 and TRBJ2-3; D gene ambiguous. The germline V and J ends were trimmed by 0 bases and 0 bases, with 10 bases remaining between them. This CDR3 comprises 16 residues. Per germline, CDR1 LGHNA and CDR2 YSLEER. CDR3 residues: CASSQDLDTSTDTQYF. The CDR3 DNA is TGCGCCAGCAGCCAAGATCTAGATACTAGCACAGATACGCAGTATTTT.

This sequence joins TRBV21-1 and TRBJ1-6; the tabulated D call, TRBD1, remains unverified against the DNA. TRBV21-1 counts as a pseudogene. The CDR3 spans 17 residues. CDR3 DNA: TGTGCCAGCAGCAAAAAGAAAGGGACAGGGGGCAATTCACCCCTCCACTTT. This encodes CASSKKKGTGGNSPLHF.

This clone was detected only once. The chain recombines TRBV13 with TRBJ1-4; D unclear. Trimming shortened V by 2 bases and J by 0 bases, and 4 bases separated the two germline ends. Germline values: CDR1 PRHDT, CDR2 FYEKMQ (reference sequence). The CDR3 extends over 14 amino acids. The CDR3 reads CASSLYATNEKLFF. The CDR3 nucleotides are TGTGCCAGCAGCTTATATGCAACTAATGAAAAACTGTTTTTT.

This chain links TRBV5-1 with TRBJ2-7; TRBD2 is a possible D gene (6 bases). V was shortened by 10 bases and J by 5 bases, with 25 bases between the two germline ends. The germline CDR1 and CDR2 sequences are SGHRS and YFSETQ. The CDR3 extends over 15 amino acids. CDR3 protein: CASRDLTGRGDEQYF. The DNA for the CDR3 is TGCGCCTCCCGGGACTTAACCGGACGCGGCGACGAGCAGTACTTC.

This clone was seen more than once but under ten times. The chain couples TRBV19 to TRBJ1-4; TRBD1 aligns across 7 bases. V was clipped by 8 bases and J by 8 bases; unmatched bases: 8. CDR1 and CDR2 (germline): LNHDA, SQIVND (reference sequence). The CDR3 spans 13 residues. This chain's CDR3 is CASRNRGAEKLFF. Here the CDR3 DNA reads TGTGCCAGTCGAAACAGGGGCGCGGAAAAACTGTTTTTT.

This clone was counted a few times. V and J are TRBV5-6 and TRBJ1-2; 8 bases fit TRBD1. Germline assignment: CDR1 SGHDT and CDR2 YYEEEE. The CDR3 spans 16 residues. After removal of 2 bases from V and 8 bases from J, the junction contained 14 bases not matched to a gene. CDR3 loop: CASSLGETGESWGYTF. CDR3 nucleotides: TGTGCCAGCAGCTTAGGAGAGACAGGGGAGAGTTGGGGCTACACCTTC. The whole variable domain, filled in from reference TRBV5-6 and TRBJ1-2, reads DAGVTQSPTHLIKTRGQQVTLRCSPKSGHDTVSWYQQALGQGPQFIFQYYEEEERQRGNFPDRFSGHQFPNYSSELNVNALLLGDSALYLCASSLGETGESWGYTFGSGTRLTVV.

J is TRBJ1-1 and V is TRBV11-2; possibly TRBD1 for D (5 bases). The CDR3 runs to 14 residues. Germline V gene lookup returns CDR1 SGHAT and CDR2 FQNNGV. V was pared by 5 bases and J by 0 bases, with 10 bases between. The CDR3 sequence is CASSLQGMNTEAFF. The CDR3 DNA is TGTGCCAGCAGCCTTCAGGGCATGAACACTGAAGCTTTCTTT.

The V gene is TRBV28, the J gene TRBJ1-4; D remains ambiguous. The length of the CDR3 is 16 residues. Trimming removed 4 bases from V and 5 bases from J, with 17 bases in between. Germline CDR1 MDHEN, CDR2 SYDVKM. CDR3 amino acids: CASSSLTRDYNEKLFF. For the CDR3, the DNA is TGTGCCAGCAGTTCTCTCACCCGAGACTACAATGAAAAACTGTTTTTT.

The chain joins TRBV6-5 to TRBJ2-1, with 9 bases matching TRBD2. In germline, CDR1 is MNHEY, CDR2 SVGAGI. V shed 5 bases and J 10 bases; nucleotides not matched to a gene: 12. The CDR3 is made up of 15 amino acids. The CDR3 nucleotides read TGTGCCAGCAGTCCGGGACTAGCCATTCTATTCGAGCAGTTCTTC. Its protein product is CASSPGLAILFEQFF.

The CDR3 spells CASSQAGGRSLGDTQYF. The CDR3 DNA is TGCGCCAGCAGCCAAGCCGGGGGGAGGTCCCTGGGGGATACGCAGTATTTT. The rearrangement uses TRBV4-1 and TRBJ2-3, with 7 bases that match TRBD2. J gave up 6 bases and V 1 base, and 13 bases lay outside the gene matches. From germline, CDR1 is MGHRA and CDR2 YSYEKL. This CDR3 comprises 17 residues.

V usage is TRBV5-4 and J usage is TRBJ1-1; D is ambiguous. Germline lookup yields CDR1 SGHNT and CDR2 YYREEE (reference sequence). The CDR3 has 13 amino acids. Between the trimmed V and J ends, which lost 5 bases and 2 bases, there was a span of 10 bases. The DNA for the CDR3 is TGTGCCAGCAGTTTCCGGACTAACACTGAAGCTTTCTTT. This translates into CASSFRTNTEAFF. The variable domain in full, completed from reference TRBV5-4 and TRBJ1-1, reads ETGVTQSPTHLIKTRGQQVTLRCSSQSGHNTVSWYQQALGQGPQFIFQYYREEENGRGNFPPRFSGLQFPNYSSELNVNALELDDSALYLCASSFRTNTEAFFGQGTRLTVV.